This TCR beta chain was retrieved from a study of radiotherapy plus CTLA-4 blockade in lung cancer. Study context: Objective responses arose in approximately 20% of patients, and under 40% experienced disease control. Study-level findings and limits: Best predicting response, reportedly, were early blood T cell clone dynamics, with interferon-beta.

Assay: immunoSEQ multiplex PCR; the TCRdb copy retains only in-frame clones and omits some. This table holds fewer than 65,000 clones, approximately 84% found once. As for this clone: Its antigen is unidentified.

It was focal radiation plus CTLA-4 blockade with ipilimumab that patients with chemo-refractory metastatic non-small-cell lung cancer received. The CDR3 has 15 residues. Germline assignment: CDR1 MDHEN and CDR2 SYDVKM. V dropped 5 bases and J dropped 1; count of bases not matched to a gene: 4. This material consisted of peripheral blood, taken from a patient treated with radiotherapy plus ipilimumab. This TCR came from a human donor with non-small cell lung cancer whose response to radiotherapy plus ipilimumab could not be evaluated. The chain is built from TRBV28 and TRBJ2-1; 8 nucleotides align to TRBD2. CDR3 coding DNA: TGTGCCAGCAGTGCGGGAGGTCAGTCCTACAATGAGCAGTTCTTC. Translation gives CASSAGGQSYNEQFF. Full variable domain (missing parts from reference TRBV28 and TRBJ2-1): DVKVTQSSRYLVKRTGEKVFLECVQDMDHENMFWYRQDPGLGLRLIYFSYDVKMKEKGDIPEGYSVSREKKERFSLILESASTNQTSMYLCASSAGGQSYNEQFFGPGTRLTVL.